This T cell receptor (beta chain) was captured in a study of early T cells in non-severe SARS-CoV-2 infection. Study context: Alpha and beta chains were unpaired, from unsorted whole-blood bulk RNA. General observations from the study: A preference for anti-spike CD8 responses marked VDJdb matching, which missed private and CD4 specificities.

The protocol attached unique molecular identifiers to individual cDNA molecules. TCRdb itself ran the 5' RACE reads through MiXCR, one entry per CDR3 protein. The sample holds approximately 58,000 distinct CDR3 sequences, less than 15% seen once. The junction had 9 bases not matched to a gene; V was cut back by 5 bases and J by 6 bases. The V gene's germline CDR1 is SGHVS and CDR2 FNYEAQ. CDR3 length equals 16 residues. This clonotype was seen many times. No antigen is known for it. The chain combines TRBV7-6 with TRBJ2-3; 12 nucleotides line up with TRBD2. This material consisted of whole blood, taken at baseline. This receptor was obtained from an adult who was a healthcare worker with PCR-confirmed SARS-CoV-2 infection or an uninfected control (not recorded which). The CDR3 DNA follows: TGTGCCAGCAGCCCGAGACTAGCGGGAGATTTGGATACGCAGTATTTT. Translated: CASSPRLAGDLDTQYF.